The rows below give T cell receptor beta chains drawn from one sample of a study of CXCR3-negative and CXCR3-positive naive CD8 T cells. Each CDR3 protein gets one entry in TCRdb, which reprocessed the 5' RACE reads and gives no DNA. Its clone listing holds about 130,000 distinct CDR3 sequences. Sequenced sample: naive CXCR3- CD8+ T cells from blood. The receptor set was obtained from a human donor in good health. Some clones in this sample may be carry-over from other donors' samples. The CDR3 runs from the conserved cysteine through the conserved F or W.

cdr3_length,j_call,v_call,cdr3_aa
11,TRBJ2-7,TRBV7-9,CASSRTGEQYF
14,TRBJ1-1,TRBV7-9,CASSSGVGGTEAFF
14,TRBJ2-5,TRBV13,CASSLETGRGTQYF
11,TRBJ2-2,TRBV11-2,CAVEATGELFF
14,TRBJ1-1,TRBV12-3/TRBV12-4,CASSFPDTGLKAFF
15,TRBJ2-2,TRBV7-6,CASSFGTGRAGELFF
15,TRBJ2-1,TRBV2,CASKSTSGGDNEQFF
13,TRBJ2-5,TRBV6-5,CASSPHNQETQYF
14,TRBJ2-7,TRBV3-1,CASSHLDRAYEQYF
14,TRBJ1-5,TRBV15,CATSRDRGYQPQHF
14,TRBJ1-5,TRBV27,CASSSLTGVQPQHF